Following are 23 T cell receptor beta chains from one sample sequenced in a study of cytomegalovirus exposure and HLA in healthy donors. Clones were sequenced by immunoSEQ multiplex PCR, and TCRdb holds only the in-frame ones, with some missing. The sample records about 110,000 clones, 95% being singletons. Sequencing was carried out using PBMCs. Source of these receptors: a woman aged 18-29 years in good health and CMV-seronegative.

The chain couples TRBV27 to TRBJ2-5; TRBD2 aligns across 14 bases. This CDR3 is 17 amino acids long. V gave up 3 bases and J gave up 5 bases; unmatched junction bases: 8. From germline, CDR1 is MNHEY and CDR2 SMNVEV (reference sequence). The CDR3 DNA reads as TGTGCCAGCAGTTTGGGGGGGACTAGCGGGGGAGACGAGACCCAGTACTTC. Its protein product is CASSLGGTSGGDETQYF.

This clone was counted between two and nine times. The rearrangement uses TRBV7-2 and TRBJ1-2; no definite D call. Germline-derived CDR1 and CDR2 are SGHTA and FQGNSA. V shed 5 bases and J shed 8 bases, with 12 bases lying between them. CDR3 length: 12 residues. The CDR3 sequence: CASSPLLFGYTF. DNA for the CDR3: TGTGCCAGCAGCCCCCTACTCTTCGGCTACACCTTC.

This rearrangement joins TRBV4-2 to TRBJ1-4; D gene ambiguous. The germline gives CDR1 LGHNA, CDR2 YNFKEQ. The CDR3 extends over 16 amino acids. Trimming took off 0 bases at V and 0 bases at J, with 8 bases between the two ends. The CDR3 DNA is TGTGCCAGCAGCCAAGATCTAACAGCAACTAATGAAAAACTGTTTTTT. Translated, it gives CASSQDLTATNEKLFF.

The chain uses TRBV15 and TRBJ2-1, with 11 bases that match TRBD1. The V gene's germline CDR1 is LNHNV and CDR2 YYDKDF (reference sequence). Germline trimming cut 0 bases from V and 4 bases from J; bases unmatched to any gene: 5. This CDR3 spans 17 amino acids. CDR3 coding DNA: TGTGCCACCAGCAGAGAAGGGGGGACAGGGGGATACAATGAGCAGTTCTTC. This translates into CATSREGGTGGYNEQFF.

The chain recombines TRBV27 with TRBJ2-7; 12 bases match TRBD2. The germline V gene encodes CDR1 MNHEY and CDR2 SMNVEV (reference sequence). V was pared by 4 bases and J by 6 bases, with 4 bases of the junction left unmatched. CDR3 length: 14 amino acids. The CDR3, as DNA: TGTGCCAGCAGTTCTAGCGGGGGGGCCGCCGAGCAGTACTTC. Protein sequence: CASSSSGGAAEQYF.

The CDR3, as DNA: TGTGCCAGCAGCCCGGTCCCGGAGGGGGCTGGATCACCCCTCCACTTT. Translating it yields CASSPVPEGAGSPLHF. The chain couples TRBV5-5 to TRBJ1-6, with 7 positions matching TRBD1. Germline loops: CDR1 SGHKS, CDR2 YYEKEE (reference sequence). With V trimmed by 4 bases and J by 10 bases, 14 bases remained unmatched. The CDR3 is 16 amino acids.

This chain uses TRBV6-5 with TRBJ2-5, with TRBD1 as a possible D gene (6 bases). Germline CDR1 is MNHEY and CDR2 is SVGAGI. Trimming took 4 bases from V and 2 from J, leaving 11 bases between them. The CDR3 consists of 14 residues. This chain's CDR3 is CASSSQQGQETQYF. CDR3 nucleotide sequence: TGTGCCAGCAGTTCCCAACAGGGTCAAGAGACCCAGTACTTC.

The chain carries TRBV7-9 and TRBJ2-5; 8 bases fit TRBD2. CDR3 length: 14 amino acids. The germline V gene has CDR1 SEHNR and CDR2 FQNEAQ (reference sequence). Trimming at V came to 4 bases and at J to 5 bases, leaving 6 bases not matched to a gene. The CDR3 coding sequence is TGTGCCAGCAGCTGGGGACTAGTATCCGAGACCCAGTACTTC. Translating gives CASSWGLVSETQYF.

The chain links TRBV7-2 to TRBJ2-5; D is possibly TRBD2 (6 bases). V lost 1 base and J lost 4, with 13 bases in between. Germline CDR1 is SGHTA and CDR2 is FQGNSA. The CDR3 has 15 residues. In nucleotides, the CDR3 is TGTGCCAGCAGCTTAGGTCCTAGCGCCGGAGAGACCCAGTACTTC. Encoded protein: CASSLGPSAGETQYF.

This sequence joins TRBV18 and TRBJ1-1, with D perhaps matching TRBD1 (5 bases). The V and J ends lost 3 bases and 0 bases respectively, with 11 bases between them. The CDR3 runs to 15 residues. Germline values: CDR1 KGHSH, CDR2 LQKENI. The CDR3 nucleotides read TGTGCCAGCTCACCGAGACAGCTAATGAACACTGAAGCTTTCTTT. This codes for CASSPRQLMNTEAFF.

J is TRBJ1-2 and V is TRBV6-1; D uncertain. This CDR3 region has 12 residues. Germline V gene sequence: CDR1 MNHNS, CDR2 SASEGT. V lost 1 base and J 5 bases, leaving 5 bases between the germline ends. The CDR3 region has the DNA TGTGCCAGCAGTGAAGGAGGGTATGGCTACACCTTC. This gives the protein CASSEGGYGYTF.

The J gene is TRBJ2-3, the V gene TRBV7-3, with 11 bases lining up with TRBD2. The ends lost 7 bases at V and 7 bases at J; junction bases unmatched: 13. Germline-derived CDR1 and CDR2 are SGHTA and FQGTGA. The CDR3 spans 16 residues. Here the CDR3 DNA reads TGTGCCAGCACCGGAGTAGCGGGGGGGCTTAAAAATACGCAGTATTTT. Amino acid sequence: CASTGVAGGLKNTQYF.

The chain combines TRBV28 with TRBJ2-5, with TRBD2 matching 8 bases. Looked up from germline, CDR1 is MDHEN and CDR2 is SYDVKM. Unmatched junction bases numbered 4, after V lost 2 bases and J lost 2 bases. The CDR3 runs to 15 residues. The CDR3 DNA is TGTGCCAGCAGTTTAGGCGGGGGGCTTCAAGAGACCCAGTACTTC. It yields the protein CASSLGGGLQETQYF. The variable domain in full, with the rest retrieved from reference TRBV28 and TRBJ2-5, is DVKVTQSSRYLVKRTGEKVFLECVQDMDHENMFWYRQDPGLGLRLIYFSYDVKMKEKGDIPEGYSVSREKKERFSLILESASTNQTSMYLCASSLGGGLQETQYFGPGTRLLVL.

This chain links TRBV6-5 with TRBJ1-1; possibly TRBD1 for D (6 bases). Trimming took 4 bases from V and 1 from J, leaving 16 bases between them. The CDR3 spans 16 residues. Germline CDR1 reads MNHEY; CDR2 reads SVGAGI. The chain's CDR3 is CASSSYLDRTNTEAFF. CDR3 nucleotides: TGTGCCAGCAGTTCCTATCTAGACAGGACGAACACTGAAGCTTTCTTT.

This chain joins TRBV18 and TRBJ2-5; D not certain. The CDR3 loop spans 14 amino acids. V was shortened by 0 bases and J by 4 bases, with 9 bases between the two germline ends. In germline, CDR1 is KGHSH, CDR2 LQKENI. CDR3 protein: CASSPPAGRETQYF. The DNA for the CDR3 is TGTGCCAGCTCACCACCGGCAGGCCGAGAGACCCAGTACTTC.

The CDR3 spells CASSQDVGEDYYGYTF. CDR3 DNA sequence: TGTGCCAGCAGCCAAGATGTCGGGGAGGACTACTATGGCTACACCTTC. This chain connects TRBV4-2 to TRBJ1-2; the D is unclear. This CDR3 is 16 amino acids long. Germline CDR1 reads LGHNA; CDR2 reads YNFKEQ. Trimming pared 0 bases from V and 3 bases from J, leaving 14 bases between.

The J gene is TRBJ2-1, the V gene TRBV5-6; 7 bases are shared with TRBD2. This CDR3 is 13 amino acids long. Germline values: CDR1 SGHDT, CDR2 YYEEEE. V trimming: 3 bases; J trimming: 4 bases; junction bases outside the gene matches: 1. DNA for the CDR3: TGTGCCAGCAGCTGGGGGGGATACAATGAGCAGTTCTTC. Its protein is CASSWGGYNEQFF.

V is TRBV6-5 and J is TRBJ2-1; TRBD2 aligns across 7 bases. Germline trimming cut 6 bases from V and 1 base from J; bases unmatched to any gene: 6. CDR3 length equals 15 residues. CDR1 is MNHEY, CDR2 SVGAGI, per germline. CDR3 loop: CASRLGGGSYNEQFF. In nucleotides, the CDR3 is TGTGCCAGCAGGTTGGGCGGGGGTTCCTACAATGAGCAGTTCTTC.

CDR3 nucleotide sequence: TGTGCCAGTAGCCTGGACAGTCGGGAGACCCAGTACTTC. It is translated as CASSLDSRETQYF. The J gene is TRBJ2-5, the V gene TRBV19; D perhaps matches TRBD1 (6 bases). Germline CDR1 LNHDA, CDR2 SQIVND (reference sequence). The CDR3 sequence is 13 residues long. V gave up 6 bases and J gave up 5 bases, with 13 bases separating them. Using reference TRBV19 and TRBJ2-5 for the parts outside the CDR3, the full variable domain is DGGITQSPKYLFRKEGQNVTLSCEQNLNHDAMYWYRQDPGQGLRLIYYSQIVNDFQKGDIAEGYSVSREKKESFPLTVTSAQKNPTAFYLCASSLDSRETQYFGPGTRLLVL.

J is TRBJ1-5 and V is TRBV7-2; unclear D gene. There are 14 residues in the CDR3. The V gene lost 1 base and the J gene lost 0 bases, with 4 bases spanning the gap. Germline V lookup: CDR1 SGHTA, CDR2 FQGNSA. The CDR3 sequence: CASSLGYSNQPQHF. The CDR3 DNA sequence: TGTGCCAGCAGCTTAGGTTATAGCAATCAGCCCCAGCATTTT.

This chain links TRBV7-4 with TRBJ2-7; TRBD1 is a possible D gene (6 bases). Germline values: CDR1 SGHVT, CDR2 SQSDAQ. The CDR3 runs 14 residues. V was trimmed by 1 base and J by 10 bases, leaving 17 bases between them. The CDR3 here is CASSLVWGRTVQYF. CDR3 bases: TGTGCCAGCAGCTTAGTTTGGGGGCGGACAGTTCAGTACTTC.

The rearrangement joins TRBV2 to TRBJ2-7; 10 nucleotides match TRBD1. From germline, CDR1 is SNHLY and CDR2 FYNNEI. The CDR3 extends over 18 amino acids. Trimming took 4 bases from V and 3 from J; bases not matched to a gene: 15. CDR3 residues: CASSVPIGDRDRGYEQYF. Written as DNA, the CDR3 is TGTGCCAGCAGTGTACCGATCGGGGACCGGGACAGGGGCTACGAGCAGTACTTC.

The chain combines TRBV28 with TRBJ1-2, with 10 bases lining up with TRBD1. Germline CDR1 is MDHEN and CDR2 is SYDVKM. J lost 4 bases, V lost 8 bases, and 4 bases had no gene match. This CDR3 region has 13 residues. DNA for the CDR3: TGTGCCAGCGGGACAGGGGCAGGCTATGGCTACACCTTC. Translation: CASGTGAGYGYTF.